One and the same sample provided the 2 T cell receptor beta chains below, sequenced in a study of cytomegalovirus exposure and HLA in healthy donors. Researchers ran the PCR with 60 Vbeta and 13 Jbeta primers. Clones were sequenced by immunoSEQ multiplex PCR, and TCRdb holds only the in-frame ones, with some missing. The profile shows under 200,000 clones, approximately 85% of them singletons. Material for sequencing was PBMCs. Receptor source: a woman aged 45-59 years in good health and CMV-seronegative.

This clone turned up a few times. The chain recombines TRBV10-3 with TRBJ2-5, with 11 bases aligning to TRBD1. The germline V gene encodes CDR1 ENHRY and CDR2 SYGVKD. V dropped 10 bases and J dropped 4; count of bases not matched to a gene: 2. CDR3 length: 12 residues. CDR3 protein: CATGTGGETQYF. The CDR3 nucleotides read TGTGCCACGGGGACAGGGGGAGAGACCCAGTACTTC.

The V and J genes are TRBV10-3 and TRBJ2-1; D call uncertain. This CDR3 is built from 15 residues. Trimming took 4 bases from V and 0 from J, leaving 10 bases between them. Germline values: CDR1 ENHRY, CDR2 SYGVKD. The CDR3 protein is CAISGADGSYNEQFF. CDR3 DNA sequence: TGTGCCATCAGTGGGGCTGACGGCTCCTACAATGAGCAGTTCTTC.